Each of the 25 T cell receptor beta chains below was sequenced from the same sample in a study of control samples from healthy donors and cancer patients. This table comes from immunoSEQ multiplex PCR, and its TCRdb copy is limited to in-frame clones, with some not included. The sample lists about 130,000 clones, 92% seen once, with approximately 0.58% in the top ten. Sequencing was performed on PBMCs. The receptors shown here come from a man older than 75 with head and neck cancer.

The J gene is TRBJ1-3, the V gene TRBV10-3, with a tentative D call TRBD1 (6 bases). Germline CDR1 reads ENHRY; CDR2 reads SYGVKD. V shed 4 bases and J shed 2 bases, with 15 bases lying between them. The CDR3 spans 16 residues. The DNA of the CDR3 is TGTGCCATCAGTGCTTCCCTTGGGGGGCCTGGAAACACCATATATTTT. Translated: CAISASLGGPGNTIYF.

V gene TRBV30 combines with J gene TRBJ1-5; TRBD1 might be the D (5 bases). Per the germline V gene, CDR1 is GTSNPN and CDR2 is SVGIG (reference sequence). The CDR3 covers 13 residues. Trimming pared 5 bases from V and 6 bases from J, leaving 14 bases between. CDR3 protein: CAWDRGSAQPQHF. CDR3 nucleotide sequence: TGTGCCTGGGATAGGGGTTCGGCTCAGCCCCAGCATTTT.

The rearrangement links TRBV18 to TRBJ1-1; D uncertain. The germline gives CDR1 KGHSH, CDR2 LQKENI. The CDR3 totals 11 residues. The V end was cut by 2 bases, the J end by 2 bases, with 0 bases between. As DNA, the CDR3 is TGTGCCAGCTCACCAAACACTGAAGCTTTCTTT. This sequence encodes CASSPNTEAFF.

This clone was found once. V is TRBV15 and J is TRBJ2-7, with 8 positions matching TRBD1. With V trimmed by 0 bases and J by 3 bases, 4 bases remained unmatched. The CDR3 extends over 15 amino acids. The V gene's germline CDR1 is LNHNV and CDR2 YYDKDF (reference sequence). The CDR3 DNA sequence: TGTGCCACCAGCAGAGATTTTGGACAGGGCTACGAGCAGTACTTC. Translated, it gives CATSRDFGQGYEQYF.

The CDR3 sequence is CASSTGTGVDTIYF. The DNA for the CDR3 is TGCGCCAGCAGTACCGGGACAGGGGTAGACACCATATATTTT. V and J are TRBV10-2 and TRBJ1-3; 10 bases line up with TRBD1. Per the germline V gene, CDR1 is WSHSY and CDR2 is SAAADI. The CDR3 runs 14 residues. J gave up 8 bases and V 5 bases, and 6 bases lay outside the gene matches.

This clone was seen only once. The chain carries TRBV5-1 and TRBJ2-3; TRBD2 matches at 8 bases. Germline trimming cut 0 bases from V and 0 bases from J; bases unmatched to any gene: 6. CDR3 length equals 17 residues. Germline CDR1 and CDR2: SGHRS and YFSETQ. The CDR3 loop reads CASSLATGLVSTDTQYF. CDR3 in DNA: TGCGCCAGCAGCTTGGCCACGGGACTAGTGAGCACAGATACGCAGTATTTT.

The gene calls are TRBV27 and TRBJ2-7, with D perhaps TRBD1 or TRBD2 (5 bases each). The CDR3 runs to 15 residues. Germline V CDR1 and CDR2: MNHEY, SMNVEV (reference sequence). V was pared by 6 bases and J by 3 bases, with 18 bases between. Written as DNA, the CDR3 is TGTGCCAGCAGCGCCCCAGGGAGAGGACTCTACGAGCAGTACTTC. The encoded protein is CASSAPGRGLYEQYF.

This chain uses TRBV7-8 with TRBJ2-3; no clear D. This CDR3 is 11 amino acids long. CDR1 SGHVS and CDR2 FQNEAQ come from the germline V gene. Trimming pared 5 bases from V and 6 bases from J, leaving 6 bases between. Here the CDR3 reads CASSQHDTQYF. The CDR3, as DNA: TGTGCCAGCAGCCAACACGATACGCAGTATTTT. Filled out from reference TRBV7-8 and TRBJ2-3, the complete variable domain reads GAGVSQSPRYKVAKRGQDVALRCDPISGHVSLFWYQQALGQGPEFLTYFQNEAQLDKSGLPSDRFFAERPEGSVSTLKIQRTQQEDSAVYLCASSQHDTQYFGPGTRLTVL.

The V gene is TRBV14, the J gene TRBJ1-1; no definite D call. The germline V and J ends were trimmed by 1 base and 6 bases, with 9 bases remaining between them. CDR1 SGHDN and CDR2 FVKESK come from the germline V gene. The CDR3 length is 13 residues. The CDR3 loop reads CASSQVRQAEAFF. In nucleotides, the CDR3 is TGTGCCAGCAGCCAAGTACGACAAGCTGAAGCTTTCTTT.

This chain links TRBV5-5 with TRBJ2-5, with no clear D. CDR3 length: 12 amino acids. In germline, CDR1 is SGHKS, CDR2 YYEKEE (reference sequence). Trimming removed 4 bases from V and 5 bases from J, with 9 bases in between. The CDR3 region has the DNA TGTGCCAGCAGCCTCTACGGGGAGACCCAGTACTTC. It codes for CASSLYGETQYF.

This chain uses TRBV5-1 with TRBJ1-5; maybe TRBD1 (5 bases). CDR3 size: 14 residues. Germline assignment: CDR1 SGHRS and CDR2 YFSETQ. Trimming shortened V by 2 bases and J by 5 bases, and 11 bases separated the two germline ends. CDR3 in amino acids: CASSFSGGDQPQHF. Here the CDR3 DNA reads TGCGCCAGCAGCTTTTCAGGAGGGGATCAGCCCCAGCATTTT.

The V call is TRBV7-9, the J call TRBJ2-3, with 9 bases matching TRBD1. This CDR3 has 16 amino acids. Germline loops: CDR1 SEHNR, CDR2 FQNEAQ (reference sequence). V lost 8 bases to trimming and J lost 2 bases; unmatched junction nucleotides: 11. The DNA for the CDR3 is TGTGCCAGCGGCCTTACTTGGGACAGGGACACAGATACGCAGTATTTT. Protein product: CASGLTWDRDTDTQYF.

The CDR3 DNA follows: TGTGCCAGCAAGGGGGGCCAAGCAAACACCGGGGAGCTGTTTTTT. This gives the protein CASKGGQANTGELFF. V gene TRBV6-5 combines with J gene TRBJ2-2; D is perhaps TRBD1 or TRBD2 (6 bases each). Deletions cut 7 bases from V and 2 bases from J, with 14 bases between. From germline, CDR1 is MNHEY and CDR2 SVGAGI. The length of the CDR3 is 15 residues.

The gene calls are TRBV3-1 (or the pseudogene TRBV3-2) and TRBJ2-2, with D perhaps matching TRBD2 (6 bases). In germline, CDR1 is LGHDT, CDR2 YNNKEL (reference sequence). Trimming took 1 base from V and 2 from J, leaving 8 bases between them. The CDR3 extends over 15 amino acids. CDR3 residues: CASSQVGGNTGELFF. The CDR3, as DNA: TGTGCCAGCAGCCAAGTGGGGGGAAACACCGGGGAGCTGTTTTTT.

CDR3: CASSPRAGGESSYNEQFF. In DNA form, the CDR3 reads TGCGCCAGCAGCCCCCGGGCGGGGGGAGAGAGCTCCTACAATGAGCAGTTCTTC. The chain joins TRBV5-1 to TRBJ2-1; TRBD2 matches at 8 bases. The ends lost 4 bases at V and 0 bases at J; junction bases unmatched: 12. The germline gives CDR1 SGHRS, CDR2 YFSETQ. The CDR3 consists of 18 residues. The whole variable domain, remainder taken from reference TRBV5-1 and TRBJ2-1, is KAGVTQTPRYLIKTRGQQVTLSCSPISGHRSVSWYQQTPGQGLQFLFEYFSETQRNKGNFPGRFSGRQFSNSRSEMNVSTLELGDSALYLCASSPRAGGESSYNEQFFGPGTRLTVL.

This clone was detected once. The rearrangement uses TRBV5-8 and TRBJ1-1, with D maybe TRBD1 (5 bases). Per the germline V gene, CDR1 is SGHTS and CDR2 is YDEGEE. This CDR3 has 15 amino acids. Trimming pared 3 bases from V and 0 bases from J, leaving 12 bases between. The CDR3 reads CASSWGDSMNTEAFF. In DNA form, the CDR3 reads TGTGCCAGCAGCTGGGGAGACAGCATGAACACTGAAGCTTTCTTT.

The V gene is TRBV6-5, the J gene TRBJ2-1; TRBD2 matches at 10 bases. CDR3 length: 16 amino acids. The trim removed 0 bases at V and 5 bases at J, leaving 4 bases unmatched. CDR1 MNHEY and CDR2 SVGAGI come from the germline V gene. The CDR3 reads CASSYSLGLANNEQFF. CDR3 in DNA: TGTGCCAGCAGTTACTCGTTGGGACTAGCGAACAATGAGCAGTTCTTC.

The chain recombines TRBV27 with TRBJ2-7; either TRBD1 or TRBD2 may supply D (5 bases each). This CDR3 region has 14 residues. The germline gives CDR1 MNHEY, CDR2 SMNVEV (reference sequence). V was pared by 3 bases and J by 5 bases, with 14 bases between. CDR3 sequence (DNA): TGTGCCAGCAGTTTCCACGGGACCAATAACGAGCAGTACTTC. Its protein product is CASSFHGTNNEQYF.

The DNA of the CDR3 is TGCGCCAGCAGCCGTGCGGAGCCACAAAATCAGCCCCAGCATTTT. Translating gives CASSRAEPQNQPQHF. The rearrangement links TRBV4-1 to TRBJ1-5, with D uncertain. The germline CDR1 and CDR2 sequences are MGHRA and YSYEKL. This CDR3 contains 15 residues. V was shortened by 4 bases and J by 4 bases, with 14 bases between the two germline ends.

J is TRBJ1-6 and V is TRBV6-6, with D possibly being TRBD1 (5 bases). This CDR3 has 14 amino acids. The germline V gene has CDR1 MNHNY and CDR2 SVGAGI (reference sequence). V was shortened by 6 bases and J by 7 bases, with 13 bases between the two germline ends. CDR3: CASRGERRNSPLHF. CDR3 DNA: TGTGCCAGCAGGGGGGAGAGACGAAATTCACCCCTCCACTTT.

This clone was detected only once. V usage is TRBV11-2 and J usage is TRBJ2-1; 7 nucleotides agree with TRBD2. Germline V lookup: CDR1 SGHAT, CDR2 FQNNGV. V shed 5 bases and J 3 bases; nucleotides not matched to a gene: 7. This CDR3 comprises 15 residues. CDR3 DNA: TGTGCCAGCAGCCCTGGGCTAGCGGTCTACAATGAGCAGTTCTTC. Protein product: CASSPGLAVYNEQFF.

The chain has TRBV15 and TRBJ1-3; D gene ambiguous. This CDR3 is built from 15 residues. CDR1 LNHNV and CDR2 YYDKDF come from the germline V gene (reference sequence). The ends were cut back, 5 bases at V and 0 bases at J, with 11 bases in the middle. Written as DNA, the CDR3 is TGTGCCACCAGCCCGGACTCCTACTCTGGAAACACCATATATTTT. Residues: CATSPDSYSGNTIYF.

The rearrangement uses TRBV5-5 and TRBJ2-3, with D maybe TRBD1 (6 bases). Per germline, CDR1 SGHKS and CDR2 YYEKEE (reference sequence). The CDR3 sequence is 18 residues long. V was cut by 0 bases and J by 5 bases, with 22 bases left in between. The CDR3 DNA is TGTGCCAGCAGCTTGGATGATGGGGGCGCAGTATGGTTAGATACGCAGTATTTT. Protein sequence: CASSLDDGGAVWLDTQYF.

The rearrangement links TRBV29-1 to TRBJ1-2; TRBD1 might be the D (6 bases). Per the germline V gene, CDR1 is SQVTM and CDR2 is ANQGSEA. CDR3 size: 15 residues. V was trimmed by 6 bases and J by 0 bases, leaving 17 bases between them. CDR3 nucleotides: TGCAGCGTGATAGTACCGGACAGCCCTAACTATGGCTACACCTTC. Translation: CSVIVPDSPNYGYTF.

CDR3 loop: CASSFSLAGGSQQFF. The DNA of the CDR3 is TGCGCCAGCAGCTTTTCTCTAGCGGGGGGCTCGCAGCAGTTCTTC. The genes are TRBV5-1 and TRBJ2-1, with 11 bases fitting TRBD2. CDR3 length: 15 residues. V lost 2 bases, J lost 11 bases, and 9 bases stayed unmatched. CDR1 and CDR2 (germline): SGHRS, YFSETQ.